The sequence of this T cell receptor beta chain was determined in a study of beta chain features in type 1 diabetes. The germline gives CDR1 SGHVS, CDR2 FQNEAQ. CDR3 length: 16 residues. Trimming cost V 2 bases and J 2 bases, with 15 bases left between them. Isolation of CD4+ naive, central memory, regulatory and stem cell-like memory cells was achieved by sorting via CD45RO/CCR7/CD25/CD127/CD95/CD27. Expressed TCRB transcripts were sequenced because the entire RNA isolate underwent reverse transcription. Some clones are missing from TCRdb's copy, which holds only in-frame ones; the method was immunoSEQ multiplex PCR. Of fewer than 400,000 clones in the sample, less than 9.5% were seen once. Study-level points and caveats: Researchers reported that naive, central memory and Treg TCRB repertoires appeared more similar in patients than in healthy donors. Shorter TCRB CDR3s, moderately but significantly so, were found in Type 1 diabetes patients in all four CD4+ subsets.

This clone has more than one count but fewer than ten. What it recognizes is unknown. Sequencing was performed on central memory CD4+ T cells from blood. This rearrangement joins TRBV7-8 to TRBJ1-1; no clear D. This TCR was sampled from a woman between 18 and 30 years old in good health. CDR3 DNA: TGTGCCAGCAGCTTACGGGGATGGGCCCGTAACACTGAAGCTTTCTTT. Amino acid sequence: CASSLRGWARNTEAFF.